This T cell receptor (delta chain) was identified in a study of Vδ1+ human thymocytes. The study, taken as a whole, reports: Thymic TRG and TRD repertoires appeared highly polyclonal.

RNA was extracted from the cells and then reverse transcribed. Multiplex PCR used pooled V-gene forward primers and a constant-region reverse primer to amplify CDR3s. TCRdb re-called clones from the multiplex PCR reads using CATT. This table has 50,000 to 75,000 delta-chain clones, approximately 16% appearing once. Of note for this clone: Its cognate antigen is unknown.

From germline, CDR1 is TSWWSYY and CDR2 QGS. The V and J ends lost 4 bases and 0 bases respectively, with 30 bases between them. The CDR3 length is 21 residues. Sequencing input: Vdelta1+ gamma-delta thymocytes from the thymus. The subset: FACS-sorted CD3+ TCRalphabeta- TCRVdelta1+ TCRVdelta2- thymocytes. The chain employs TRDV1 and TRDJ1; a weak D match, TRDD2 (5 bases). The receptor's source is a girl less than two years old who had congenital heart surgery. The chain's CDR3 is CALGGDSLRAKPTQYTDKLIF. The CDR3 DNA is TGTGCTCTTGGGGGAGATAGCCTACGGGCGAAACCAACACAGTACACCGATAAACTCATCTTT.